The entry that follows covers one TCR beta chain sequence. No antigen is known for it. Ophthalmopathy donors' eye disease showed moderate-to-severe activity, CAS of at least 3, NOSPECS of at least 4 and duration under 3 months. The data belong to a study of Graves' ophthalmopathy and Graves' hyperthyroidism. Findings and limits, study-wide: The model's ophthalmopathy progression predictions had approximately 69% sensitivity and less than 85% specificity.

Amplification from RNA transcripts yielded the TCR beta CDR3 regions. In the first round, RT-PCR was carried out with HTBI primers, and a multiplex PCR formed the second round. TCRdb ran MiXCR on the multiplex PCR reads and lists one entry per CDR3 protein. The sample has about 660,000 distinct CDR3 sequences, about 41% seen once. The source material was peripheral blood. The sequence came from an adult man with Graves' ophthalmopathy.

The CDR3 sequence is CASSASIAGSTDTQYF. Here the CDR3 DNA reads TGTGCCAGCAGCGCCTCGATAGCGGGAAGCACAGATACGCAGTATTTT. J is TRBJ2-3 and V is TRBV9; 8 nucleotides agree with TRBD2. This CDR3 has 16 amino acids. V gave up 3 bases and J gave up 0 bases; unmatched junction bases: 6. CDR1 is SGDLS and CDR2 is YYNGEE in the germline V gene. The complete variable domain, with remaining parts taken from reference TRBV9 and TRBJ2-3, reads DSGVTQTPKHLITATGQRVTLRCSPRSGDLSVYWYQQSLDQGLQFLIQYYNGEERAKGNILERFSAQQFPDLHSELNLSSLELGDSALYFCASSASIAGSTDTQYFGPGTRLTVL.